One and the same sample provided the 17 T cell receptor beta chains below, sequenced in a study of T cell responses to AZD1222 COVID-19 vaccine. The table came from immunoSEQ multiplex PCR; TCRdb's copy has only in-frame clones and leaves some out. The data show approximately 93,000 clones, about nine tenths seen once. The specimen was peripheral blood, collected 28 days after the second AZD1222 dose. The receptor source for this set is an adult who received the AZD1222 COVID-19 vaccine.

The V gene is TRBV29-1, the J gene TRBJ1-1, with D uncertain. Germline CDR1 reads SQVTM; CDR2 reads ANQGSEA. This CDR3 has 11 residues. V lost 3 bases to trimming and J lost 9 bases, with 11 bases between them. The CDR3 spells CSVDGGVKAFF. CDR3 coding DNA: TGCAGCGTTGATGGCGGGGTGAAAGCTTTCTTT.

The chain has TRBV7-2 and TRBJ2-3; 10 bases align to TRBD2. In germline, CDR1 is SGHTA, CDR2 FQGNSA. V lost 3 bases, J lost 5 bases, and 8 bases stayed unmatched. This CDR3 comprises 16 residues. The CDR3 DNA sequence: TGTGCCAGCAGCTTTAAAAGCGGGGGGGCCCTAGATACGCAGTATTTT. Amino acids: CASSFKSGGALDTQYF.

The chain is built from TRBV10-3 and TRBJ1-1, with no clear D. Germline CDR1 is ENHRY and CDR2 is SYGVKD. This CDR3 has 13 amino acids. V lost 3 bases and J lost 1, with 6 bases in between. CDR3 region: CAISELPNTEAFF. In DNA, the CDR3 is TGTGCCATCAGTGAATTACCGAACACTGAAGCTTTCTTT.

V is TRBV5-8 and J is TRBJ2-3, with 7 bases matching TRBD1. In germline, CDR1 is SGHTS, CDR2 YDEGEE. The junction had 4 bases not matched to a gene; V was cut back by 3 bases and J by 0 bases. This CDR3 has 15 amino acids. The DNA for the CDR3 is TGTGCCAGCAGCTCGACAGGGCGCAGCACAGATACGCAGTATTTT. It is translated as CASSSTGRSTDTQYF.

The V call is TRBV11-1, the J call TRBJ2-7; a weak D match, TRBD1 (5 bases). Germline CDR1 and CDR2: SGHAT and FQDESV (reference sequence). CDR3 length: 13 amino acids. V was pared by 1 base and J by 3 bases, with 7 bases between. CDR3 nucleotides: TGTGCCAGCAGCTTAGACAGGAACTACGAGCAGTACTTC. It yields the protein CASSLDRNYEQYF.

The V and J genes are TRBV11-2 and TRBJ2-7; the D gene is possibly TRBD1 (6 bases). The CDR3 is 15 residues long. Germline-derived CDR1 and CDR2 are SGHAT and FQNNGV. V gave up 5 bases and J gave up 3 bases, with 17 bases separating them. The CDR3 loop is CASSRNRDPFYEQYF. The CDR3 DNA sequence: TGTGCCAGCAGCCGTAACAGGGACCCGTTCTACGAGCAGTACTTC. The full variable domain, with the rest looked up from reference TRBV11-2 and TRBJ2-7, is EAGVAQSPRYKIIEKRQSVAFWCNPISGHATLYWYQQILGQGPKLLIQFQNNGVVDDSQLPKDRFSAERLKGVDSTLKIQPAKLEDSAVYLCASSRNRDPFYEQYFGPGTRLTVT.

The chain couples TRBV7-9 to TRBJ2-1, with 14 bases matching TRBD2. CDR1 is SEHNR and CDR2 is FQNEAQ in the germline V gene (reference sequence). This CDR3 is built from 18 residues. The V segment lost 6 bases and the J segment 1 base; nucleotides outside the gene matches: 8. CDR3 DNA: TGTGCCAGCAGATCCGGGACTAGCGGGGGCCTGTCCTACAATGAGCAGTTCTTC. Amino acids: CASRSGTSGGLSYNEQFF.

The chain has TRBV6-4 and TRBJ1-5; D uncertain. V shed 3 bases and J shed 6 bases, with 6 bases lying between them. The CDR3 is made up of 12 amino acids. The germline CDR1 and CDR2 sequences are MRHNA and SNTAGT. The CDR3 region has the DNA TGTGCCAGCAGTGAAGGGAGTCAGCCCCAGCATTTT. It codes for CASSEGSQPQHF.

In this sample, this clone turned up a few times. J is TRBJ1-1 and V is TRBV27, with a tentative D call TRBD1 (6 bases). Deletions cut 6 bases from V and 1 base from J, with 9 bases between. The CDR3 runs 13 residues. Germline assignment: CDR1 MNHEY and CDR2 SMNVEV (reference sequence). The CDR3 DNA reads TGTGCCAGCAGGACAGGTCGGAACACTGAAGCTTTCTTT. This sequence encodes CASRTGRNTEAFF.

This rearrangement joins TRBV6-6 to TRBJ1-4; 10 positions agree with TRBD1. Germline V gives CDR1 MNHNY, CDR2 SVGAGI (reference sequence). CDR3 length: 16 residues. V lost 6 bases, J lost 8 bases, and 12 bases stayed unmatched. Written as DNA, the CDR3 is TGTGCCAGCAGCGACAGCTTGGGACAGGGGTCAGAAAAACTGTTTTTT. Its protein product is CASSDSLGQGSEKLFF.

This rearrangement joins TRBV27 to TRBJ1-5, with D possibly being TRBD1 (6 bases). In germline, CDR1 is MNHEY, CDR2 SMNVEV (reference sequence). The CDR3 has 16 residues. Trimming left V 2 bases short and J 4 bases short, with 15 bases between. CDR3 sequence reads: CASSLSAGTTNQPQHF. As DNA, the CDR3 is TGTGCCAGCAGTTTAAGCGCTGGGACAACAAATCAGCCCCAGCATTTT.

This chain uses TRBV5-1 with TRBJ2-3; TRBD1 matches at 9 bases. J gave up 0 bases and V 1 base, and 12 bases lay outside the gene matches. Germline-derived CDR1 and CDR2 are SGHRS and YFSETQ. The CDR3 spans 19 residues. The CDR3 here is CASSLRTGASRISTDTQYF. For the CDR3, the DNA is TGCGCCAGCAGCTTGAGGACAGGGGCCTCCAGAATTAGCACAGATACGCAGTATTTT.

The rearrangement links TRBV7-2 to TRBJ1-1, with TRBD1 as a possible D gene (5 bases). V was trimmed by 6 bases and J by 1 base, leaving 12 bases between them. CDR1 is SGHTA, CDR2 FQGNSA, per germline. This CDR3 comprises 14 residues. CDR3 residues: CASRPGPQNTEAFF. The CDR3 coding sequence is TGTGCCAGCAGGCCGGGACCCCAGAACACTGAAGCTTTCTTT.

In DNA, the CDR3 is TGCGCCAGCAGACAGGGTTTGAACACTGAAGCTTTCTTT. The encoded protein is CASRQGLNTEAFF. The chain employs TRBV10-1 and TRBJ1-1; TRBD1 is a possible D gene (6 bases). Per the germline V gene, CDR1 is WNHNN and CDR2 is SYGVQD (reference sequence). The CDR3 is 13 amino acids. V lost 6 bases and J lost 0, with 8 bases in between.

The chain uses TRBV13 and TRBJ2-1, with 11 bases that match TRBD2. The germline V gene encodes CDR1 PRHDT and CDR2 FYEKMQ (reference sequence). The CDR3 runs 16 residues. The trim removed 2 bases at V and 10 bases at J, leaving 10 bases unmatched. The CDR3 sequence is CASSLTLAGAHREQFF. CDR3 nucleotides: TGTGCCAGCAGCTTAACACTAGCGGGGGCCCATCGGGAGCAGTTCTTC.

The V call is TRBV9, the J call TRBJ2-7; 9 bases agree with TRBD2. Looked up from germline, CDR1 is SGDLS and CDR2 is YYNGEE. The CDR3 spans 15 residues. V lost 4 bases, J lost 0 bases, and 5 bases stayed unmatched. The CDR3 DNA follows: TGTGCCAGCAGCCCCAGCGGGGGGTTCTCCTACGAGCAGTACTTC. Its translation: CASSPSGGFSYEQYF.

This clone occurred once. The CDR3 DNA reads TGTGCCAGCAGTACAGGGTCTGAGTCCGAGCAGTACTTC. Encoded protein: CASSTGSESEQYF. V usage is TRBV27 and J usage is TRBJ2-7, with D possibly matching TRBD1 (6 bases). V was trimmed by 5 bases and J by 6 bases, leaving 14 bases between them. Looked up from germline, CDR1 is MNHEY and CDR2 is SMNVEV (reference sequence). This CDR3 is built from 13 residues.